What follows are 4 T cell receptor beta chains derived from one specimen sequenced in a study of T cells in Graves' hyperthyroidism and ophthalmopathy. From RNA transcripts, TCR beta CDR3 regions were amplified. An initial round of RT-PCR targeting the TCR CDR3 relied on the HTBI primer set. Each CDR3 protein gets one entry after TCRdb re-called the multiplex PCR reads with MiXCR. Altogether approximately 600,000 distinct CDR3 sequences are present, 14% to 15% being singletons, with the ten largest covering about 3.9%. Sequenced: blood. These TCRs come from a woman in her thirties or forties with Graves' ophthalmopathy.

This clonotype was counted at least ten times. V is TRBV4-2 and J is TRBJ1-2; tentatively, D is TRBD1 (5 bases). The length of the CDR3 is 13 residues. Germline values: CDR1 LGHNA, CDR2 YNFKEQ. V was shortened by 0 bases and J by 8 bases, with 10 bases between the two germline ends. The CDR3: CASSQDGWDGYTF. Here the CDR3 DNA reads TGTGCCAGCAGCCAAGATGGTTGGGACGGCTACACCTTC.

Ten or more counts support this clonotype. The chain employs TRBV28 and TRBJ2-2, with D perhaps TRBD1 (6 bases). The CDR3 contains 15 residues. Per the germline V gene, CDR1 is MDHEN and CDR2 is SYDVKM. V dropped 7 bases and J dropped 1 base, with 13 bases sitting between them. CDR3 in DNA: TGTGCCAGCACCCTGACAGGTCGGAACACCGGGGAGCTGTTTTTT. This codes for CASTLTGRNTGELFF.

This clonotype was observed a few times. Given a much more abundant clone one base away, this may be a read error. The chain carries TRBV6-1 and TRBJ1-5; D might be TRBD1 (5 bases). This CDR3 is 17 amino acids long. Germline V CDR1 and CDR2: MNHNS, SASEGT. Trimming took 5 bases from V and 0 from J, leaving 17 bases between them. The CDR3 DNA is TGTGCCAGCAGTCGGGGACGCAGGGCCTATAGCAATCAGCCCCAGCATTTT. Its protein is CASSRGRRAYSNQPQHF.

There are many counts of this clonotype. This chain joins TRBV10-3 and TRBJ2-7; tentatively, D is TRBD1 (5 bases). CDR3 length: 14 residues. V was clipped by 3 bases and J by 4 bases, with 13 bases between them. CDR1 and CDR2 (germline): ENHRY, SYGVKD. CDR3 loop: CAISESRVMYEQYF. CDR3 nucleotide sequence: TGTGCCATCAGTGAAAGCAGGGTAATGTACGAGCAGTACTTC.